The sequence of this T cell receptor beta chain was determined in a study of CD8 T cells in ankylosing spondylitis. A word on this clonotype: The antigen is undetermined.

Whole-study results and caveats: There was a TCR beta motif, made of roughly eight highly homologous variants, that appeared characteristic of ankylosing spondylitis blood.

The CDR3 covers 16 residues. V shed 3 bases and J 2 bases; nucleotides not matched to a gene: 7. Germline values: CDR1 SGHRS, CDR2 YFSETQ. Each TCR beta library was made by quantitative 5'-RACE that incorporated molecular barcodes. One entry per CDR3 protein results from TCRdb running MiXCR on the 5' RACE reads. The table shows about 750,000 distinct CDR3 sequences, with 19% occurring only once. The sequenced material came from blood, either unsorted or a sorted T cell fraction (not recorded which). V gene TRBV5-1 combines with J gene TRBJ1-2; 10 positions agree with TRBD1. The clonotype originates from a male donor with ankylosing spondylitis. The CDR3 region has the DNA TGCGCCAGCAGCTCCCCTGCGGGACAGGGGAACTATGGCTACACCTTC. Protein product: CASSSPAGQGNYGYTF.